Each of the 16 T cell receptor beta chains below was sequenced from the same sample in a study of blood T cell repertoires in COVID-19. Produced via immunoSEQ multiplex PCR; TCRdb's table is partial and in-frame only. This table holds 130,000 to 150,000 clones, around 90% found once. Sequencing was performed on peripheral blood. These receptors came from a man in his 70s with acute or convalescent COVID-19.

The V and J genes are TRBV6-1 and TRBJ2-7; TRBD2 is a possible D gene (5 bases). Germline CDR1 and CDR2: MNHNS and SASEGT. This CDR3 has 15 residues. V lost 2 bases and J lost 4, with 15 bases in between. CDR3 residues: CASSERLRALYEQYF. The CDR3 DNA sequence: TGTGCCAGCAGTGAAAGGCTGAGGGCCTTGTACGAGCAGTACTTC.

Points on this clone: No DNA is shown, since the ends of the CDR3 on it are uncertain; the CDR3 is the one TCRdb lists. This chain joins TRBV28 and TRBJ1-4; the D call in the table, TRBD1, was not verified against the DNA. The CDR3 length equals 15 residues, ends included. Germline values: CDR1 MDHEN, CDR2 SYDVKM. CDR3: CASSSSGQGNEKLFF.

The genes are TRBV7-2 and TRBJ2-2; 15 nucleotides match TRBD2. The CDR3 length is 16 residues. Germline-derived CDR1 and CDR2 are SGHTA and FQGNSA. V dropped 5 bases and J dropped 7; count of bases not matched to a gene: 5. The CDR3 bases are TGTGCCAGCAGCAGGACTAGCGGGGGGGCCGGCGGGGAGCTGTTTTTT. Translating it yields CASSRTSGGAGGELFF.

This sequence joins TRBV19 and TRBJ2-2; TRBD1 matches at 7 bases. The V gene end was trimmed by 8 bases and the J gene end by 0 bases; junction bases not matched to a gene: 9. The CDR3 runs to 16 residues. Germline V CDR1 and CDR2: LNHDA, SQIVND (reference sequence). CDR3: CASGVTGVANTGELFF. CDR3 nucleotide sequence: TGTGCCAGTGGAGTAACAGGGGTGGCGAACACCGGGGAGCTGTTTTTT.

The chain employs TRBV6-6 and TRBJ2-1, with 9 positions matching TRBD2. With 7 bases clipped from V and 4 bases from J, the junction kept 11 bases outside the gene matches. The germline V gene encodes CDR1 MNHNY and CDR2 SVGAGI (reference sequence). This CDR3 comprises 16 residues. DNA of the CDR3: TGTGCCAGCACCTATTTAGAGACTAGCGGTTACAATGAGCAGTTCTTC. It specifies CASTYLETSGYNEQFF.

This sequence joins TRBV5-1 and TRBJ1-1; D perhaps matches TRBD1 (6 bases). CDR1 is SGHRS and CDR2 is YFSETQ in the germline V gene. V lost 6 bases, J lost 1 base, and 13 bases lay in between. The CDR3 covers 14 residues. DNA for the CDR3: TGCGCCAGCACCACAGGGCGCCAGAACACTGAAGCTTTCTTT. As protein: CASTTGRQNTEAFF. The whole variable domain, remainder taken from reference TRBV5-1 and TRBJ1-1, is KAGVTQTPRYLIKTRGQQVTLSCSPISGHRSVSWYQQTPGQGLQFLFEYFSETQRNKGNFPGRFSGRQFSNSRSEMNVSTLELGDSALYLCASTTGRQNTEAFFGQGTRLTVV.

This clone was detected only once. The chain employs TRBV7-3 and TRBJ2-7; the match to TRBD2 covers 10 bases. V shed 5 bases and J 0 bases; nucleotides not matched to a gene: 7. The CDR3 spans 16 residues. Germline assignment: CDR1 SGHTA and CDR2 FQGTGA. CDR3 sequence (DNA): TGTGCCAGCAGCCCCGGGACTAGCGCCTTCTCCTACGAGCAGTACTTC. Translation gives CASSPGTSAFSYEQYF.

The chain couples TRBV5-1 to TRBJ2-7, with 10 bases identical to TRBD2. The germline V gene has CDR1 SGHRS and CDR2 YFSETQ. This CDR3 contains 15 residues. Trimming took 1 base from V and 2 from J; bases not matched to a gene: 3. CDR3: CASSLTSGVTYEQYF. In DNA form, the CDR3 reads TGCGCCAGCAGCTTGACTAGCGGGGTGACCTACGAGCAGTACTTC.

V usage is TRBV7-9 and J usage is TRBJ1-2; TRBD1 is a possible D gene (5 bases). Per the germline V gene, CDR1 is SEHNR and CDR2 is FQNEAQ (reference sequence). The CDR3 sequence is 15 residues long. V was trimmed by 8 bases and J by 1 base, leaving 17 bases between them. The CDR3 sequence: CASGSSGRDNYGYTF. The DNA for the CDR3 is TGTGCCAGCGGCTCGTCAGGCAGGGATAACTATGGCTACACCTTC.

The CDR3 bases are TGTGCCAGCAGGGGGGGGTACTGGGATGAGCAGTTCTTC. Amino acids: CASRGGYWDEQFF. The chain employs TRBV28 and TRBJ2-1, with 7 bases that match TRBD2. The CDR3 is 13 residues long. Germline V lookup: CDR1 MDHEN, CDR2 SYDVKM. J was trimmed by 8 bases and V by 6 bases; bases with no gene match: 7.

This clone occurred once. The CDR3 DNA sequence: TGTGCCAGCAGCCCGCGGGACAGGGGGTATAATTCACCCCTCCACTTT. As protein: CASSPRDRGYNSPLHF. V and J are TRBV3-1 (or the pseudogene TRBV3-2) and TRBJ1-6; 11 bases agree with TRBD1. Trimming took 4 bases from V and 4 from J; bases not matched to a gene: 3. In germline, CDR1 is LGHDT, CDR2 YNNKEL (reference sequence). This CDR3 is 16 amino acids long.

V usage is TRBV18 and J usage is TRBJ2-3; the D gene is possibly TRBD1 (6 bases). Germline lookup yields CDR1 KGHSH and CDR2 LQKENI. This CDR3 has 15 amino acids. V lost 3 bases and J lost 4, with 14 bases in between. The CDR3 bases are TGTGCCAGCTCACCTCAACAGGGAGAGGCAGATACGCAGTATTTT. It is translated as CASSPQQGEADTQYF.

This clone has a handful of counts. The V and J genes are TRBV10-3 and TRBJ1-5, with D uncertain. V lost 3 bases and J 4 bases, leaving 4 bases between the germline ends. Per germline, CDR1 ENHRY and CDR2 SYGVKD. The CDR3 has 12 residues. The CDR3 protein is CAISDRNQPQHF. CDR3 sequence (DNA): TGTGCCATCAGTGATAGAAATCAGCCCCAGCATTTT.

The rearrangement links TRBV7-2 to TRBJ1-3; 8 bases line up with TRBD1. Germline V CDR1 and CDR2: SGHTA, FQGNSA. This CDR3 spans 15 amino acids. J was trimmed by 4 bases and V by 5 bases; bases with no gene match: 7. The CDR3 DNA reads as TGTGCCAGCAGCCAGATGGACAGGGAAGGAAACACCATATATTTT. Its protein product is CASSQMDREGNTIYF. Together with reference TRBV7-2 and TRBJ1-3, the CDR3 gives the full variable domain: GAGVSQSPSNKVTEKGKDVELRCDPISGHTALYWYRQSLGQGLEFLIYFQGNSAPDKSGLPSDRFSAERTGGSVSTLTIQRTQQEDSAVYLCASSQMDREGNTIYFGEGSWLTVV.

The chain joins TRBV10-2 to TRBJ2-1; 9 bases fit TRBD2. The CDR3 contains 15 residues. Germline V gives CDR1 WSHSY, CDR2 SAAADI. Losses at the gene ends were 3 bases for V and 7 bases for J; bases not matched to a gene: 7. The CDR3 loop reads CASSDGGGAWNEQFF. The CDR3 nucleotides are TGCGCCAGCAGTGACGGCGGGGGGGCTTGGAATGAGCAGTTCTTC.

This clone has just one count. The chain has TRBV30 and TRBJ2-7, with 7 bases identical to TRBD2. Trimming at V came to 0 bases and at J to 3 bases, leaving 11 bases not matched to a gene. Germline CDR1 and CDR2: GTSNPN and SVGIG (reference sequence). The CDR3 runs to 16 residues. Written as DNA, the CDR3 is TGTGCCTGGAGTGTACGTTATGGGCTAGCGGACTACGAGCAGTACTTC. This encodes CAWSVRYGLADYEQYF. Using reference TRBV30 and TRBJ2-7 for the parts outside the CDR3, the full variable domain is SQTIHQWPATLVQPVGSPLSLECTVEGTSNPNLYWYRQAAGRGLQLLFYSVGIGQISSEVPQNLSASRPQDRQFILSSKKLLLSDSGFYLCAWSVRYGLADYEQYFGPGTRLTVT.